These T cell receptor beta chains were read from a single sample in a study of neurological immune-mediated disorders. TCRdb reanalysed the 5' RACE reads using MiXCR and keeps one entry per CDR3 protein. The sample lists some 10,000 distinct CDR3 sequences, approximately 22% seen once, with roughly 15% in the top ten. The sample was CD8+ T cells from blood. Receptors originate from a woman aged 40 to 55 with multiple sclerosis. The CDR3 runs from the conserved cysteine through the conserved F or W. A D gene is named only where the DNA matches it firmly. Only some rows state a clone size, as once, few, many or a class for expanded clones.

d_gene: NA
j_gene: TRBJ2-1
abundance: many
v_gene: TRBV20-1
CDR3aa: CSARKMGGEQFF
CDR3nt: TGCAGTGCTAGGAAAATGGGGGGTGAGCAGTTCTTC

d_gene: TRBD2
j_gene: TRBJ2-7
abundance: NA
v_gene: TRBV7-6
CDR3aa: CASSLGGASYEQYF
CDR3nt: TGTGCCAGCAGCTTGGGAGGGGCCTCCTACGAGCAGTACTTC

d_gene: NA
j_gene: TRBJ2-7
abundance: many
v_gene: TRBV12-3/TRBV12-4
CDR3aa: CASSPDTLEEYF
CDR3nt: TGTGCCAGCAGCCCCGACACGCTGGAGGAGTACTTC

d_gene: TRBD2
j_gene: TRBJ2-1
abundance: many
v_gene: TRBV5-1
CDR3aa: CASSSGDYNEQFF
CDR3nt: TGCGCCAGTTCTAGCGGGGACTACAATGAGCAGTTCTTC

d_gene: NA
j_gene: TRBJ2-7
abundance: many
v_gene: TRBV4-1
CDR3aa: CASSLGQSYEQYF
CDR3nt: TGCGCCAGCAGCCTTGGACAGTCCTACGAGCAGTACTTC

d_gene: TRBD1
j_gene: TRBJ2-7
abundance: many
v_gene: TRBV5-1
CDR3aa: CASSYTGVGYEQYF
CDR3nt: TGCGCCAGCAGCTACACAGGGGTCGGTTACGAGCAGTACTTC

d_gene: NA
j_gene: TRBJ1-4
abundance: medium-sized
v_gene: TRBV11-2
CDR3aa: CASSTSVGGVNEKLFF
CDR3nt: TGTGCCAGCAGCACGTCGGTTGGGGGTGTTAATGAAAAACTGTTTTTT

d_gene: TRBD1
j_gene: TRBJ1-2
abundance: medium-sized
v_gene: TRBV28
CDR3aa: CASSGNRGRGYGYTF
CDR3nt: TGTGCCAGCAGTGGCAACAGGGGGCGCGGGTATGGCTACACCTTC

d_gene: TRBD1
j_gene: TRBJ2-7
abundance: medium-sized
v_gene: TRBV27
CDR3aa: CASSSPGGYEQYF
CDR3nt: TGTGCCAGCAGTTCCCCAGGGGGCTACGAGCAGTACTTC

d_gene: NA
j_gene: TRBJ1-4
abundance: once
v_gene: TRBV5-4
CDR3aa: CASSIPGEKLFF
CDR3nt: TGTGCCAGCAGCATACCAGGGGAAAAACTGTTTTTT

d_gene: NA
j_gene: TRBJ1-1
abundance: many
v_gene: TRBV6-1
CDR3aa: CASRAFWEVNTEAFF
CDR3nt: TGTGCCAGCAGAGCGTTTTGGGAGGTGAACACTGAAGCTTTCTTT

d_gene: NA
j_gene: TRBJ2-7
abundance: NA
v_gene: TRBV3-1
CDR3aa: CASSPFGTTYEQYF
CDR3nt: TGTGCCAGCAGCCCCTTTGGCACCACCTATGAGCAGTACTTC

d_gene: NA
j_gene: TRBJ1-5
abundance: few
v_gene: TRBV19
CDR3aa: CASSMVVSNQPQHF
CDR3nt: TGTGCCAGTAGTATGGTAGTCAGCAATCAGCCCCAGCATTTT

d_gene: TRBD1
j_gene: TRBJ2-5
abundance: once
v_gene: TRBV6-5
CDR3aa: CASSYAVQGSQYF
CDR3nt: TGTGCCAGCAGTTACGCCGTACAGGGGTCCCAGTACTTC

d_gene: NA
j_gene: TRBJ2-1
abundance: medium-sized
v_gene: TRBV9
CDR3aa: CASSVRTPGAPNNEQFF
CDR3nt: TGTGCCAGCAGCGTAAGGACTCCAGGGGCCCCCAACAATGAGCAGTTCTTC

d_gene: NA
j_gene: TRBJ1-1
abundance: medium-sized
v_gene: TRBV20-1
CDR3aa: CSAREELNTEAFF
CDR3nt: TGCAGTGCTAGAGAGGAATTGAACACTGAAGCTTTCTTT

d_gene: NA
j_gene: TRBJ1-1
abundance: medium-sized
v_gene: TRBV4-1
CDR3aa: CASSQHLSLGAFF
CDR3nt: TGCGCCAGCAGCCAACACCTCAGCCTGGGAGCTTTCTTT

d_gene: NA
j_gene: TRBJ2-1
abundance: many
v_gene: TRBV7-9
CDR3aa: CASSLRVGNEQFF
CDR3nt: TGTGCCAGCAGCCTGAGGGTTGGGAATGAGCAGTTCTTC

d_gene: NA
j_gene: TRBJ2-1
abundance: medium-sized
v_gene: TRBV4-1
CDR3aa: CASSQCPLGNEQFF
CDR3nt: TGCGCCAGCAGCCAGTGCCCCCTGGGCAATGAGCAGTTCTTC

d_gene: TRBD2
j_gene: TRBJ2-5
abundance: many
v_gene: TRBV5-1
CDR3aa: CASSPGGGTRELYQETQYF
CDR3nt: TGCGCCAGCAGCCCCGGGGGGGGGACAAGAGAACTGTACCAAGAGACCCAGTACTTC

d_gene: NA
j_gene: TRBJ2-3
abundance: many
v_gene: TRBV12-3/TRBV12-4
CDR3aa: CASSFGTTDTQYF
CDR3nt: TGTGCCAGCAGTTTTGGCACCACAGATACGCAGTATTTT

d_gene: NA
j_gene: TRBJ2-7
abundance: medium-sized
v_gene: TRBV7-9
CDR3aa: CASSFSYEQYF
CDR3nt: TGTGCCAGCAGCTTTTCCTACGAGCAGTACTTC

d_gene: NA
j_gene: TRBJ1-5
abundance: medium-sized
v_gene: TRBV9
CDR3aa: CASSTGFNQPQHF
CDR3nt: TGTGCCAGCAGCACGGGTTTCAATCAGCCCCAGCATTTT

d_gene: TRBD1
j_gene: TRBJ2-2
abundance: many
v_gene: TRBV7-9
CDR3aa: CASSPDRGLTGELFF
CDR3nt: TGTGCCAGCAGTCCGGACAGGGGGCTCACCGGGGAGCTGTTTTTT

d_gene: TRBD2
j_gene: TRBJ2-1
abundance: many
v_gene: TRBV20-1
CDR3aa: CSARDRTSGGLYNEQFF
CDR3nt: TGCAGTGCTAGAGACCGGACTAGCGGGGGGCTCTACAATGAGCAGTTCTTC

d_gene: TRBD2
j_gene: TRBJ2-4
abundance: NA
v_gene: TRBV28
CDR3aa: CASSFTSGSKNIQYF
CDR3nt: TGTGCCAGCAGTTTTACTAGCGGGAGCAAAAACATTCAGTACTTC

d_gene: NA
j_gene: TRBJ2-4
abundance: many
v_gene: TRBV10-2
CDR3aa: CASSEWNIQYF
CDR3nt: TGCGCCAGCAGTGAGTGGAACATTCAGTACTTC

d_gene: TRBD1
j_gene: TRBJ1-1
abundance: medium-sized
v_gene: TRBV5-1
CDR3aa: CASSLTRTGGSKTEAFF
CDR3nt: TGCGCCAGCAGCTTGACGCGGACAGGGGGCAGCAAGACTGAAGCTTTCTTT

d_gene: NA
j_gene: TRBJ2-1
abundance: many
v_gene: TRBV5-6
CDR3aa: CASSFPYNEQFF
CDR3nt: TGTGCCAGCAGCTTTCCCTACAATGAGCAGTTCTTC

d_gene: NA
j_gene: TRBJ1-1
abundance: medium-sized
v_gene: TRBV19
CDR3aa: CASSMGHIQVTEAFF
CDR3nt: TGTGCCAGTAGTATGGGACATATTCAGGTCACTGAAGCTTTCTTT

d_gene: TRBD2
j_gene: TRBJ2-5
abundance: many
v_gene: TRBV24-1
CDR3aa: CATSDGLARETQYF
CDR3nt: TGTGCCACCAGTGATGGACTAGCTAGAGAGACCCAGTACTTC

d_gene: TRBD2
j_gene: TRBJ2-5
abundance: medium-sized
v_gene: TRBV5-1
CDR3aa: CASSYSSGGFQETQYF
CDR3nt: TGCGCCAGCAGCTATTCTAGCGGGGGGTTCCAAGAGACCCAGTACTTC

d_gene: NA
j_gene: TRBJ2-7
abundance: many
v_gene: TRBV5-1
CDR3aa: CASSFGRGVLKGEQYF
CDR3nt: TGCGCCAGCAGCTTTGGGAGGGGGGTCCTCAAGGGCGAGCAGTACTTC